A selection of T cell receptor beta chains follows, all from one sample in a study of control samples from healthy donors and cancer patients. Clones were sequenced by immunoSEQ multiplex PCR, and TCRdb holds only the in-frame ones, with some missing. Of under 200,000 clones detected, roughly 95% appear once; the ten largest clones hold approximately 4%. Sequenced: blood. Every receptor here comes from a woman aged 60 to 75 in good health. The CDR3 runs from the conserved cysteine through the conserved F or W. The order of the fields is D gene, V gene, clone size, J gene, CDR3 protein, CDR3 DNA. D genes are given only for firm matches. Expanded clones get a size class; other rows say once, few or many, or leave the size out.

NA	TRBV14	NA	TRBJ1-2	CASSRNYGYTF	TGTGCCAGCAGCCGCAACTATGGCTACACCTTC
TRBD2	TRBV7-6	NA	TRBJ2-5	CASSPQTAGGRETQYF	TGTGCCAGCAGCCCTCAAACAGCGGGGGGCAGAGAGACCCAGTACTTC
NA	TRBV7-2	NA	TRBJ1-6	CASSHGDGRNSPLHF	TGTGCCAGCAGCCATGGGGACGGCAGGAATTCACCCCTCCACTTT
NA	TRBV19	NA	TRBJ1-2	CASSKQSANYGYTF	TGTGCCAGTAGTAAACAGAGCGCTAACTATGGCTACACCTTC
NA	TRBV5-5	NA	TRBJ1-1	CASSTLTGRNTEAFF	TGTGCCAGCAGCACTTTGACAGGACGGAACACTGAAGCTTTCTTT
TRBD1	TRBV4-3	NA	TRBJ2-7	CASSQDMGTGLYEQYF	TGCGCCAGCAGCCAAGATATGGGGACAGGGCTATACGAGCAGTACTTC
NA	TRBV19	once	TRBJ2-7	CASSMGRDSYEQYF	TGTGCCAGTAGTATGGGTAGGGACTCCTACGAGCAGTACTTC
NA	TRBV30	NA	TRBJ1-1	CAWSFGRNTEAFF	TGTGCCTGGAGTTTCGGTCGGAACACTGAAGCTTTCTTT
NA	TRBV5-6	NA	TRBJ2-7	CASSAAGTDYEQYF	TGTGCCAGCAGCGCCGCCGGGACGGACTACGAGCAGTACTTC
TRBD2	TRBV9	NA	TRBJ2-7	CASQREGSPPYEQYF	TGTGCCAGCCAACGGGAGGGATCGCCCCCCTACGAGCAGTACTTC
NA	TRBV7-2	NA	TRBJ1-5	CASSFSGDNQPQHF	TGTGCCAGCAGCTTCTCGGGTGACAATCAGCCCCAGCATTTT
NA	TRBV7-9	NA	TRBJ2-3	CASSLKDTQYF	TGTGCCAGCAGCTTGAAAGATACGCAGTATTTT
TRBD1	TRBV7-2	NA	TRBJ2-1	CASSPDRGLYNEQFF	TGTGCCAGCAGCCCTGACAGGGGGCTATACAATGAGCAGTTCTTC
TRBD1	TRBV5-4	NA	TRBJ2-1	CASTRDRGIDFNNEQFF	TGTGCCAGCACCCGGGACAGGGGAATAGATTTTAACAATGAGCAGTTCTTC
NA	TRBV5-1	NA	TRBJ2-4	CASSFAGENIQYF	TGCGCCAGCAGCTTTGCAGGGGAAAACATTCAGTACTTC
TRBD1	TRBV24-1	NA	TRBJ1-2	CATSGGSGTGLNYGYTF	TGTGCCACCAGTGGGGGTTCCGGGACAGGGTTAAACTATGGCTACACCTTC
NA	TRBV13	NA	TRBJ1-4	CASSYWATNEKLFF	TGTGCCAGCAGTTACTGGGCAACTAATGAAAAACTGTTTTTT
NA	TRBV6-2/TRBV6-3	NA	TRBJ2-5	CASSYGGSGLQETQYF	TGTGCCAGCAGTTACGGGGGTAGCGGTCTACAAGAGACCCAGTACTTC
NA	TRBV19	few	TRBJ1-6	CASMGRIGGGSPLHF	TGTGCCAGTATGGGCCGAATCGGGGGAGGTTCACCCCTCCACTTT
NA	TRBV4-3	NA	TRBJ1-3	CASSQEKAGAGNTIYF	TGCGCCAGCAGCCAAGAAAAGGCAGGCGCGGGAAACACCATATATTTT
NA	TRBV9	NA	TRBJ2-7	CASSVSELPFEQYF	TGTGCCAGCAGCGTAAGTGAACTCCCCTTCGAGCAGTACTTC
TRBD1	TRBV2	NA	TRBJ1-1	CASSGQGAWDEAFF	TGTGCCAGCAGCGGACAGGGGGCTTGGGATGAAGCTTTCTTT
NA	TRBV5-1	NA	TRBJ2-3	CASSLSAETDTQYF	TGCGCCAGCAGCTTGAGCGCGGAGACAGATACGCAGTATTTT
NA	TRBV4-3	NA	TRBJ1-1	CASSYVERGMAFF	TGCGCCAGCAGCTATGTGGAGCGGGGCATGGCTTTCTTT
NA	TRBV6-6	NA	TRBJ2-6	CATTGSGANVLTF	TGTGCCACCACCGGCTCTGGGGCCAACGTCCTGACTTTC
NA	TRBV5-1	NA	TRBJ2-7	CASSQETGPYEQYF	TGCGCCAGCAGCCAGGAGACAGGACCCTACGAGCAGTACTTC
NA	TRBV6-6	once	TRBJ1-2	CASSQHKDSYGYTF	TGTGCCAGCAGTCAACACAAAGACTCCTATGGCTACACCTTC
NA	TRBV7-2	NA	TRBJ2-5	CASSPTRTETQYF	TGTGCCAGCAGCCCCACCAGGACTGAGACCCAGTACTTC
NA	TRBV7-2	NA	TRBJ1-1	CASSLGGGVTEAFF	TGTGCCAGCAGCTTAGGAGGAGGGGTCACTGAAGCTTTCTTT
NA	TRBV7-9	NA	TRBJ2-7	CASSSGTYASYEQYF	TGTGCCAGCAGTTCCGGGACATACGCGTCCTACGAGCAGTACTTC
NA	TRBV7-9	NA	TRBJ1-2	CASSLEVGAVYGYTF	TGTGCCAGCAGCTTAGAAGTGGGGGCGGTCTATGGCTACACCTTC
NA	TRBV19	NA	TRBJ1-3	CASRAKGSFSGNTIYF	TGTGCCAGTAGGGCGAAGGGGTCCTTCTCTGGAAACACCATATATTTT
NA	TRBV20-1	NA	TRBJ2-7	CSAISSNEQYF	TGCAGTGCTATTAGTTCGAACGAGCAGTACTTC
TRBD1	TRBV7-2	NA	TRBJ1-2	CASSRDRGTYGYTF	TGTGCCAGCAGTCGGGACAGGGGCACCTATGGCTACACCTTC
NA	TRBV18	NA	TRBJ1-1	CASSPSMNTEAFF	TGTGCCAGCTCACCAAGTATGAACACTGAAGCTTTCTTT
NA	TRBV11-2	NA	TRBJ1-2	CASSPVMGHRGNYGYTF	TGTGCCAGCAGCCCCGTTATGGGGCACCGGGGCAACTATGGCTACACCTTC
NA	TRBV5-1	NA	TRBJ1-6	CASSLVGGPNSPLHF	TGCGCCAGCAGCTTGGTTGGCGGGCCCAATTCACCCCTCCACTTT
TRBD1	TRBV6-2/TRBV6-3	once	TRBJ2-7	CASSYETGGYYEQYF	TGTGCCAGCAGTTATGAGACAGGGGGGTACTACGAGCAGTACTTC
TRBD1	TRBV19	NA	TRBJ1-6	CASSSQGLVGSPLHF	TGTGCCAGTAGTTCACAGGGGCTCGTGGGATCACCCCTCCACTTT
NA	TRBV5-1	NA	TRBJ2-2	CASSFGGLGITGELFF	TGCGCCAGCAGCTTTGGAGGGTTGGGGATCACCGGGGAGCTGTTTTTT
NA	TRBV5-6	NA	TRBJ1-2	CASSFRGAGSVYGYTF	TGTGCCAGCAGCTTCCGAGGGGCAGGGAGTGTCTATGGCTACACCTTC
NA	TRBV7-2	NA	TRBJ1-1	CASSLKWGPGTEAFF	TGTGCCAGCAGCTTGAAGTGGGGCCCGGGCACTGAAGCTTTCTTT
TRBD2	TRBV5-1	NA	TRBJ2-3	CASSLGAGWGTDTQYF	TGCGCCAGCAGCTTGGGAGCGGGGTGGGGCACAGATACGCAGTATTTT
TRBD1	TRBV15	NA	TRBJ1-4	CATSRDPGQGGEKLFF	TGTGCCACCAGCAGAGATCCAGGACAGGGAGGCGAAAAACTGTTTTTT
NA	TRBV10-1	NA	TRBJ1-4	CASNRTGIPEEKLFF	TGCGCCAGCAATCGAACAGGGATCCCCGAAGAAAAACTGTTTTTT
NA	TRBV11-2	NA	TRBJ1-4	CASSFRPTLGGNEKLFF	TGTGCCAGCAGCTTCCGACCTACTTTGGGGGGGAATGAAAAACTGTTTTTT
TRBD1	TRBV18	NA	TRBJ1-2	CASSPQVGTANYGYTF	TGTGCCAGCTCACCCCAGGTTGGGACAGCGAATTATGGCTACACCTTC
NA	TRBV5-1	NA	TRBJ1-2	CASRGQANGYTF	TGCGCCAGCAGAGGCCAGGCAAATGGCTACACCTTC
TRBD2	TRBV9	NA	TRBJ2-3	CASSAPGLGGDTQYF	TGTGCCAGCAGCGCCCCGGGACTAGGAGGGGATACGCAGTATTTT
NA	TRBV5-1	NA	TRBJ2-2	CASSLTHGSGGDTGELFF	TGCGCCAGCAGCTTGACCCACGGTTCGGGTGGGGACACCGGGGAGCTGTTTTTT
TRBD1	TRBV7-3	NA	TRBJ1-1	CASSTRQGLRAEAFF	TGTGCCAGCAGCACCCGACAGGGCCTGAGAGCTGAAGCTTTCTTT
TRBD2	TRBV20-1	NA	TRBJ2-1	CSASDLAGGDNEQFF	TGCAGTGCTAGTGATCTAGCGGGGGGGGACAATGAGCAGTTCTTC
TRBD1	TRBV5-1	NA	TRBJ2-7	CASSLTGEGQYF	TGCGCCAGCAGCTTAACAGGGGAAGGGCAGTACTTC
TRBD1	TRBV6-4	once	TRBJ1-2	CASNLDRGGSLGGYTF	TGTGCCAGCAACCTCGACAGGGGTGGATCTCTAGGTGGCTACACCTTC
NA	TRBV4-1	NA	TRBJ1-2	CASSHRTVTNYGYTF	TGCGCCAGCAGCCACCGGACAGTTACTAACTATGGCTACACCTTC